This T cell receptor beta chain emerged from a study of blood T cell repertoires in COVID-19. Study context: Samples representing acute and convalescent COVID-19 were sourced from the United States, Italy and Spain. The analysed material was cDNA or gDNA that came from T cells, B-cell-depleted T cells, or PBMCs.

Trimming at V came to 6 bases and at J to 4 bases, leaving 8 bases not matched to a gene. The CDR3 covers 15 residues. Germline CDR1 reads WNHNN; CDR2 reads SYGVQD (reference sequence). Per the study methods: It was from reference gene primer amplification that nucleated cell counts were estimated. This table comes from immunoSEQ multiplex PCR, and its TCRdb copy is limited to in-frame clones, with some not included. V and J calls and clone size are given by that table; D and trimming were obtained from the DNA. Of approximately 100,000 clones in the sample, 88% were seen once. The sequenced material came from peripheral blood. The V and J genes are TRBV10-1 and TRBJ2-5, with TRBD2 matching 10 bases. The receptor was isolated from a woman aged 55-69 years with acute or convalescent COVID-19. As DNA, the CDR3 is TGCGCCAGCAGCGATTCTAGCGGGAGTTCAGAGACCCAGTACTTC. Protein product: CASSDSSGSSETQYF.